The table lists the clone carrying this T cell receptor (beta chain) with a count of one. The germline CDR1 and CDR2 sequences are SGHAT and FQNNGV. This CDR3 region has 15 residues. Deletions cut 2 bases from V and 7 bases from J, with 17 bases between. The entry originates in a study of cytomegalovirus exposure and HLA in healthy donors. Primers: 60 Vbeta forward and 13 Jbeta reverse. Original processing notes: As a later analysis found, there were 80 million or so unique TCR beta chains, of which some 10 million were shared. Here immunoSEQ multiplex PCR was the method, and the copy in TCRdb shows in-frame clones only, minus some. V and J calls and clone size are as listed in that table; D and trimming were resolved from the DNA. The repertoire holds roughly 76,000 clones, with roughly 85% as singletons.

Sequencing was performed on PBMCs. The source of this sequence is a young man in good health and CMV-seronegative. V usage is TRBV11-2 and J usage is TRBJ1-2; possible D gene TRBD1, 5 bases. CDR3 nucleotides: TGTGCCAGCAGCTTATCTCAGGGTCGTCGGGCTGGCTACACCTTC. Encoded protein: CASSLSQGRRAGYTF.